In its sample, the clone carrying this TCR beta chain was seen a few times. The antigen is not known. Other DNA sequences of this sample code for an identical CDR3. V shed 0 bases and J 5 bases; nucleotides not matched to a gene: 1. The germline V gene encodes CDR1 SGHNT and CDR2 YYREEE (reference sequence). This CDR3 is 14 amino acids long. This specimen comes from a study of shared clonotypes between healthy human individuals. Findings and caveats of the study: Rarefaction curves obtained for sorted subsets showed sequencing incomplete despite large depth. Compared with memory subsets, naive subsets generally had larger estimated richness. Clonotypes not shared had lower generation probabilities than those common to all four donors. Between a handful of donors, naive CD4 clonotypes were shared at a level of about 5%.

Measured with immunoSEQ multiplex PCR; TCRdb has only the in-frame clones, and not every one. This table holds 640,000 or so clones, less than 80% found once. The clonotype originates from a woman younger than 45 in good health. Sequencing input: memory CD4+ T cells sorted from blood. The subset denotes: CD45RA-negative fraction. J is TRBJ2-5 and V is TRBV5-4; 10 nucleotides line up with TRBD2. The CDR3 bases are TGTGCCAGCAGCTTGGCTAGCGGGAGTGAGACCCAGTACTTC. It yields the protein CASSLASGSETQYF.